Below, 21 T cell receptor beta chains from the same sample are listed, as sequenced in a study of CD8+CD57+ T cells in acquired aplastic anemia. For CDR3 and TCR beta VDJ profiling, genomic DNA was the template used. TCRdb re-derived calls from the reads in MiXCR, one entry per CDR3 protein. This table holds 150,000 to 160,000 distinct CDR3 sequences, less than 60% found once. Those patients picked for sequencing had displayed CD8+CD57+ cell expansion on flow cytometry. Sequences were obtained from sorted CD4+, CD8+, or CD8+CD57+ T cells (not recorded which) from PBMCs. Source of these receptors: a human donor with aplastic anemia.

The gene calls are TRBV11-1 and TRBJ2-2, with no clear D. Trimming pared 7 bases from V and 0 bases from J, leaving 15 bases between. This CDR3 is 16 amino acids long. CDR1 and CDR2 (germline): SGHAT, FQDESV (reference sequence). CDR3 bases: TGTGCCAGCACCCTATTTTCCTCCGCGAACACCGGGGAGCTGTTTTTT. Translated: CASTLFSSANTGELFF.

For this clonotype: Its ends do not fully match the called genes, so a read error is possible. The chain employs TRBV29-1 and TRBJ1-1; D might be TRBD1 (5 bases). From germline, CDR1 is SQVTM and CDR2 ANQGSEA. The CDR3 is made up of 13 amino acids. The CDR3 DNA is TGCAGCGCGAGAGACAGAGTGAACACTGAAGCTTCCTTT. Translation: CSARDRVNTEASF.

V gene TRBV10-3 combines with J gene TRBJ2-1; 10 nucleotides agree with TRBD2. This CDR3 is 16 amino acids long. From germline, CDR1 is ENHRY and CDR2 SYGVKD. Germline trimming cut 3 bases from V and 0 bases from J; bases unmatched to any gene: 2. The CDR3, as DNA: TGTGCCATCAGTGACCTAGCGGGGGCCTCCTACAATGAGCAGTTCTTC. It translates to CAISDLAGASYNEQFF.

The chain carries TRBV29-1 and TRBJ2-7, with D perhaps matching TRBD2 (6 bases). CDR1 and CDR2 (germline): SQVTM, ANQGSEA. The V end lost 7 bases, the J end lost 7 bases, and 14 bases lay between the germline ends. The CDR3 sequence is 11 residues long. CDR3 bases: TGCAGCGCCCGGGGGTCATGGGAGCAGTACTTC. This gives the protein CSARGSWEQYF.

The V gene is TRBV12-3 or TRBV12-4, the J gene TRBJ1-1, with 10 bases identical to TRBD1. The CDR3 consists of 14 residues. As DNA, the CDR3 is TGTGCGTCGACAGGGGGCAATGGGAACACTGAAGCTTTCTTT. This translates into CASTGGNGNTEAFF.

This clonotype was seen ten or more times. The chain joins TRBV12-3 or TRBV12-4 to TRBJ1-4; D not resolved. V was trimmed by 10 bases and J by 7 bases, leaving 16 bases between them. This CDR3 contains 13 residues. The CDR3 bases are TGTGCCACCGGGCGAGGAGGTAGTGAAAAACTGTTTTTT. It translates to CATGRGGSEKLFF.

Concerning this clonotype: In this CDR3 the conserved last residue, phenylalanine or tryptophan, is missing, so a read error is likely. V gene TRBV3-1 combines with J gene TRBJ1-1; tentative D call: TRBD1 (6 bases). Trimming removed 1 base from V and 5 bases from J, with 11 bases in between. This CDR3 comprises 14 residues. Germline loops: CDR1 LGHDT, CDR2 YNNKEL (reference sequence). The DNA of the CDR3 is TGTGCCAGCAGCCAAGTTCAGGGGAGGACTGAAGCTTTCCTT. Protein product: CASSQVQGRTEAFL.

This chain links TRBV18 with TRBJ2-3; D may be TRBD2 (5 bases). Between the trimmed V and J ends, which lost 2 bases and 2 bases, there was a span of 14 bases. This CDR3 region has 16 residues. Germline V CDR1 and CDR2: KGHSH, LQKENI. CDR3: CASSPSSGSYTDTQYF. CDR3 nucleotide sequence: TGTGCCAGCTCACCATCATCGGGGAGTTACACAGATACGCAGTATTTT.

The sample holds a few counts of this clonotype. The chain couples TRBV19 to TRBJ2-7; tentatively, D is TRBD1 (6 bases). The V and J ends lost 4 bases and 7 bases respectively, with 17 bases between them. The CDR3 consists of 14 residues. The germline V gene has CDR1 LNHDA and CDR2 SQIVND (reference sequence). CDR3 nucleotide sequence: TGTGCCAGTAGTACGACAGGTATGCCGTGGGAGCAGTACTTC. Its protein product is CASSTTGMPWEQYF.

The CDR3 spells CASSPGTGTGAYEQYF. The CDR3 DNA reads TGTGCCAGCAGCCCAGGAACCGGGACAGGGGCCTACGAGCAGTACTTC. The genes are TRBV2 and TRBJ2-7; 10 positions agree with TRBD1. CDR1 and CDR2 (germline): SNHLY, FYNNEI. The CDR3 is 16 residues long. After removal of 6 bases from V and 2 bases from J, the junction contained 10 bases not matched to a gene. The full variable domain, its missing parts supplied by reference TRBV2 and TRBJ2-7, is EPEVTQTPSHQVTQMGQEVILRCVPISNHLYFYWYRQILGQKVEFLVSFYNNEISEKSEIFDDQFSVERPDGSNFTLKIRSTKLEDSAMYFCASSPGTGTGAYEQYFGPGTRLTVT.

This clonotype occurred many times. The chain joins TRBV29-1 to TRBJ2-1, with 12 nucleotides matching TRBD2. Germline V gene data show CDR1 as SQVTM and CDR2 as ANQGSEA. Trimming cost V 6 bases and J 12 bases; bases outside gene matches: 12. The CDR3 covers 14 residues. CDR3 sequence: CSVETSGGPPGQFF. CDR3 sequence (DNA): TGCAGCGTCGAGACTAGCGGGGGCCCCCCCGGGCAGTTCTTC.

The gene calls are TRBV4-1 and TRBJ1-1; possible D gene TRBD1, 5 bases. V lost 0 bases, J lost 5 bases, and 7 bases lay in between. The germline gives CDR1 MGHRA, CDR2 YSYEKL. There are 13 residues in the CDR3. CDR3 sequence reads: CASSQDQGTEAFF. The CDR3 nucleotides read TGCGCCAGCAGCCAAGACCAGGGTACTGAAGCTTTCTTT.

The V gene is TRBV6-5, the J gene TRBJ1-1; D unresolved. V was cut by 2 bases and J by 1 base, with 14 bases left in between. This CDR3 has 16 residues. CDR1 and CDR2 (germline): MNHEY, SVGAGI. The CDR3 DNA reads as TGTGCCAGCAGTTACCACGCCAGACCTTCGAACACTGAAGCTTTCTTT. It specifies CASSYHARPSNTEAFF.

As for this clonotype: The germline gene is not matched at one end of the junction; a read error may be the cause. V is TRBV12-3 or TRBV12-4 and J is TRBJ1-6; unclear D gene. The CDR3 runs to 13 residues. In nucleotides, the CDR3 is TGTGCCAGCAGCCGACGCGTTAATTCACCCCTCCATTTT. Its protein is CASSRRVNSPLHF.

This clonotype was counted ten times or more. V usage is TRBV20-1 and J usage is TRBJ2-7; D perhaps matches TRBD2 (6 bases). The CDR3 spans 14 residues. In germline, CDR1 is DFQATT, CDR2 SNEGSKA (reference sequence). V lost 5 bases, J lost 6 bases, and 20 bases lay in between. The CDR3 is CSAFSPTTSFEQYF. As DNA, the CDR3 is TGCAGTGCTTTTAGCCCGACGACTAGTTTCGAGCAGTACTTC.

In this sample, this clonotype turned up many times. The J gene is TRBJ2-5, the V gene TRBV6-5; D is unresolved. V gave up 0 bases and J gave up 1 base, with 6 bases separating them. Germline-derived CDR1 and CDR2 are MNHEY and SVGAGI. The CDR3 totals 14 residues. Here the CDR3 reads CASSYSRSQETQYF. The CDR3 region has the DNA TGTGCCAGCAGTTACTCGAGGAGCCAAGAGACCCAGTACTTC.

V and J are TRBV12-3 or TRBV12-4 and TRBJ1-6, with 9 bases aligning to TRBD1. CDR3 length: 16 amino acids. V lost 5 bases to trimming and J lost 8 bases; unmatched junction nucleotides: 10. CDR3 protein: CASSIGQGNGYSPLHF. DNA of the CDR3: TGTGCCAGCAGTATCGGACAGGGGAATGGGTATTCACCCCTCCACTTT.

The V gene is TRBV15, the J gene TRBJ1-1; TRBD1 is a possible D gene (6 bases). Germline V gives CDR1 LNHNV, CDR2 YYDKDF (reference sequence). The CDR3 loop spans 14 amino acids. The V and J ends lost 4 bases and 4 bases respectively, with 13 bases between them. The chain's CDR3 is CATSNPRGGTEAFF. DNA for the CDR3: TGTGCCACCAGCAACCCGAGAGGGGGCACTGAAGCTTTCTTT.

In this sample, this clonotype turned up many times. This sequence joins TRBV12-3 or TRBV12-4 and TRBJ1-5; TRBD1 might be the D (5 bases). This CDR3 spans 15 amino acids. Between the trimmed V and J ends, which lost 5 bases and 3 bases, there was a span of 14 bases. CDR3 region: CASSPTVNINQPQHF. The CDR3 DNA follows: TGTGCCAGCAGTCCGACAGTAAACATCAATCAGCCCCAGCATTTT.

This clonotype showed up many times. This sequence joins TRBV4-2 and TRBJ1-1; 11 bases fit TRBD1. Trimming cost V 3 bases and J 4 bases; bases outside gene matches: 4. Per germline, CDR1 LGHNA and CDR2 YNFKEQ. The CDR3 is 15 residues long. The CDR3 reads CASSQPGQGVTEAFF. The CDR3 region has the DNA TGTGCCAGCAGCCAGCCGGGACAGGGGGTCACTGAAGCTTTCTTT.

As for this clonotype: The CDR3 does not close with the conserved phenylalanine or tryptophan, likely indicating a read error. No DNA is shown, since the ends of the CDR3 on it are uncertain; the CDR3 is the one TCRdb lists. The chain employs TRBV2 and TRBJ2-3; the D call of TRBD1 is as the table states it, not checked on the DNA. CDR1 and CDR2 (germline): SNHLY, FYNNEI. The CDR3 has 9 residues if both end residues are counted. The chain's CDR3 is CASTETVNY.